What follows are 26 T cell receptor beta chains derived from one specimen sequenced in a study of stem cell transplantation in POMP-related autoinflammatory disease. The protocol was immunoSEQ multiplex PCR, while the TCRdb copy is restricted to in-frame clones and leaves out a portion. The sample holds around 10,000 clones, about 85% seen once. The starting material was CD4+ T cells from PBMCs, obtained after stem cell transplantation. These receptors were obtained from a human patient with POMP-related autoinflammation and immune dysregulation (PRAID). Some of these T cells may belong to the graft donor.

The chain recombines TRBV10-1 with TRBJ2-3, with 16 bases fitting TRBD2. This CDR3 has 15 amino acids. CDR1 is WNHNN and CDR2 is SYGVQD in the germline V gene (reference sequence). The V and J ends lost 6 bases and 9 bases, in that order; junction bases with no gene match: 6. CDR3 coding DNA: TGCGCCAGCAGCGCGGGACTAGCGGGAGGGCGGACGCAGTATTTT. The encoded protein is CASSAGLAGGRTQYF.

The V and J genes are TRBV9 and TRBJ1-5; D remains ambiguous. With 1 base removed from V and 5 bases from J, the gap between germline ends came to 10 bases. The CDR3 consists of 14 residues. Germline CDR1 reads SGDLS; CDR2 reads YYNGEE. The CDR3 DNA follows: TGTGCCAGCAGCGTAAGTCAGGAGGATCAGCCCCAGCATTTT. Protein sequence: CASSVSQEDQPQHF.

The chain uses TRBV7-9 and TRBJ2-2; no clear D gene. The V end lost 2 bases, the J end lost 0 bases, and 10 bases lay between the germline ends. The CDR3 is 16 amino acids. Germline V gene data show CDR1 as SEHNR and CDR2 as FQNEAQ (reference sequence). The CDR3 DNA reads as TGTGCCAGCAGCTTAAGACTTTTTGCGAACACCGGGGAGCTGTTTTTT. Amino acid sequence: CASSLRLFANTGELFF.

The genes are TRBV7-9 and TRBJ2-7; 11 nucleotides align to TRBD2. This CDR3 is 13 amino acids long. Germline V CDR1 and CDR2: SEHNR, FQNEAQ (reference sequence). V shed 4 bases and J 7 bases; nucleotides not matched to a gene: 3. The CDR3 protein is CASSSTSGTEQYF. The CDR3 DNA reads TGTGCCAGCAGCTCGACTAGCGGGACTGAGCAGTACTTC.

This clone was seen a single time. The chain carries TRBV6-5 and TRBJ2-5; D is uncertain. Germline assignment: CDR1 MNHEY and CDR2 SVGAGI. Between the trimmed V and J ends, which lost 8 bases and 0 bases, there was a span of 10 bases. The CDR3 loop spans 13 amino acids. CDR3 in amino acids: CASRRLDQETQYF. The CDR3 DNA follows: TGTGCCAGCCGACGGCTAGACCAAGAGACCCAGTACTTC.

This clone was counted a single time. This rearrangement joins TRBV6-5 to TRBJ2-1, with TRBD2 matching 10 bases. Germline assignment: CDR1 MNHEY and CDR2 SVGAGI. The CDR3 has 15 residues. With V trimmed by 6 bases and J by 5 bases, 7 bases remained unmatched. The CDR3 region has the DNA TGTGCCAGCAGCCCCCCTAGCGGGAGTCACAATGAGCAGTTCTTC. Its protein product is CASSPPSGSHNEQFF.

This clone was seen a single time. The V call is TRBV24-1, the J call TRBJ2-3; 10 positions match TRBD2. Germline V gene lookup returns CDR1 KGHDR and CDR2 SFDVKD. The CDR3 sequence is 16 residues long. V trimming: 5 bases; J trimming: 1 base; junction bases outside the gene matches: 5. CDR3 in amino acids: CATSVRGLAGTDTQYF. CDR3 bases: TGTGCCACCAGTGTACGAGGACTAGCGGGCACAGATACGCAGTATTTT.

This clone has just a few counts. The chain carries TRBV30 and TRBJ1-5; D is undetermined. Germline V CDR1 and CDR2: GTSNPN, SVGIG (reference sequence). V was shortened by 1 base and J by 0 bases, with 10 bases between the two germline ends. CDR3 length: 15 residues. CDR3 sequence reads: CAWSGGGYSNQPQHF. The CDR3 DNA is TGTGCCTGGAGTGGGGGAGGTTATAGCAATCAGCCCCAGCATTTT.

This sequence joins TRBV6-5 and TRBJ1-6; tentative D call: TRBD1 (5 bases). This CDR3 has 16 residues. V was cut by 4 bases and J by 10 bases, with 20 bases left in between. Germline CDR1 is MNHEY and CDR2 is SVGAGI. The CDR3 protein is CASSSAPGFRGSPLHF. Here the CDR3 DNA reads TGTGCCAGCAGTTCAGCCCCAGGGTTTCGTGGATCACCCCTCCACTTT.

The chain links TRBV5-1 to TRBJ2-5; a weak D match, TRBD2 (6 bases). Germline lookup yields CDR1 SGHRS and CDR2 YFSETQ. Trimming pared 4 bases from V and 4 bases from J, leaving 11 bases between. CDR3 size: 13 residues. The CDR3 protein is CASSPRGGETQYF. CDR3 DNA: TGCGCCAGCAGCCCGAGGGGAGGAGAGACCCAGTACTTC.

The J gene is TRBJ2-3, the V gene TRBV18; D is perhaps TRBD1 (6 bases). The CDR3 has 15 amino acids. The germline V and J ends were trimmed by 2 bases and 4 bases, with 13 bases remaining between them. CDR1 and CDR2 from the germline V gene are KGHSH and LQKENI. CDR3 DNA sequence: TGTGCCAGCTCACCAAGCCAGGGGATATCAGATACGCAGTATTTT. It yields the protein CASSPSQGISDTQYF.

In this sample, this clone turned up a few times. CDR3 DNA sequence: TGTGCCAGCAGTTACTCCGGGACAGGGGTAGCTTTCTTT. Translating gives CASSYSGTGVAFF. The rearrangement joins TRBV6-5 to TRBJ1-1, with TRBD1 matching over 10 bases. The germline V gene encodes CDR1 MNHEY and CDR2 SVGAGI. This CDR3 has 13 amino acids. V gave up 0 bases and J gave up 10 bases; unmatched junction bases: 2.

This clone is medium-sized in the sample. The CDR3 region is CASSQGRRLNLYNEQFF. The DNA of the CDR3 is TGTGCCAGCAGTCAGGGGCGGCGACTGAACCTCTACAATGAGCAGTTCTTC. The chain joins TRBV7-2 to TRBJ2-1; possible D gene TRBD1, 6 bases. From germline, CDR1 is SGHTA and CDR2 FQGNSA. CDR3 size: 17 residues. V lost 6 bases and J lost 3, with 21 bases in between.

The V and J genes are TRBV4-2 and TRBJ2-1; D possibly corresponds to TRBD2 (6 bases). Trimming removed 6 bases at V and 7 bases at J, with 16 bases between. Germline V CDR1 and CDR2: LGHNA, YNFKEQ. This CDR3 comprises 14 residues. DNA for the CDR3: TGTGCCAGCAGTCTAGCGACATCTAGGAATGAGCAGTTCTTC. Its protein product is CASSLATSRNEQFF.

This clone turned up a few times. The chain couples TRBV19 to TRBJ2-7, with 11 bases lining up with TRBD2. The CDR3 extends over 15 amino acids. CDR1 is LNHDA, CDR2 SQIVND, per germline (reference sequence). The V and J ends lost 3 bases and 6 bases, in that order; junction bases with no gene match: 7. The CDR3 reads CASSMLLAGGGEQYF. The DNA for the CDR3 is TGTGCCAGTAGTATGCTTCTAGCGGGAGGAGGCGAGCAGTACTTC. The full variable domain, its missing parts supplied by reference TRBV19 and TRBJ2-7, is DGGITQSPKYLFRKEGQNVTLSCEQNLNHDAMYWYRQDPGQGLRLIYYSQIVNDFQKGDIAEGYSVSREKKESFPLTVTSAQKNPTAFYLCASSMLLAGGGEQYFGPGTRLTVT.

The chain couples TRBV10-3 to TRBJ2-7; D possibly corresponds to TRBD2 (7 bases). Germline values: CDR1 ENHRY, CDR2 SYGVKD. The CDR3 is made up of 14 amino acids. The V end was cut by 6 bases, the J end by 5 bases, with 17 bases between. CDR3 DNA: TGTGCCATCAGAGCGCAAGGGAGGGGGAACGAGCAGTACTTC. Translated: CAIRAQGRGNEQYF.

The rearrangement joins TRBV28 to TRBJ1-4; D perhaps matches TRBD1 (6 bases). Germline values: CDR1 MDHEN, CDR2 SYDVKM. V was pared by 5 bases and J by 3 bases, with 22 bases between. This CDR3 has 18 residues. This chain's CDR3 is CASSPRFGGLVSNEKLFF. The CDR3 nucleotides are TGTGCCAGCAGTCCGCGTTTTGGGGGGCTGGTGTCTAATGAAAAACTGTTTTTT.

The CDR3 loop is CASSLGGSTRPLNTEAFF. In DNA form, the CDR3 reads TGTGCCAGCAGCTTAGGAGGGAGCACGAGGCCCTTGAACACTGAAGCTTTCTTT. The gene calls are TRBV7-9 and TRBJ1-1; D gene ambiguous. The CDR3 has 18 residues. Trimming removed 1 base at V and 0 bases at J, with 18 bases between. Per the germline V gene, CDR1 is SEHNR and CDR2 is FQNEAQ (reference sequence). The whole variable domain, remainder taken from reference TRBV7-9 and TRBJ1-1, is DTGVSQNPRHKITKRGQNVTFRCDPISEHNRLYWYRQTLGQGPEFLTYFQNEAQLEKSRLLSDRFSAERPKGSFSTLEIQRTEQGDSAMYLCASSLGGSTRPLNTEAFFGQGTRLTVV.

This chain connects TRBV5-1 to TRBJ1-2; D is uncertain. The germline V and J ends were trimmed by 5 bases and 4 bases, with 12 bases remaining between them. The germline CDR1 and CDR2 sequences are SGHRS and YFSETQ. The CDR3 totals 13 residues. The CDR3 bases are TGCGCCAGCAGTCCTACGCTTGGCTATGGCTACACCTTC. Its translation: CASSPTLGYGYTF.

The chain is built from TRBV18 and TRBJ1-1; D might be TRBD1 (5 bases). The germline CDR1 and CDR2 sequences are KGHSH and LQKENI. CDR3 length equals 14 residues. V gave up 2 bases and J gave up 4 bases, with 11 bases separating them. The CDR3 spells CASSPGAGGTEAFF. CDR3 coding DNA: TGTGCCAGCTCACCAGGCGCGGGGGGCACTGAAGCTTTCTTT.

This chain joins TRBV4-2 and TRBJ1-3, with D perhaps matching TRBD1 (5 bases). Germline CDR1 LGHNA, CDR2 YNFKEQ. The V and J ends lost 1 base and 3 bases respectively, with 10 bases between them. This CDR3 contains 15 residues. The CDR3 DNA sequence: TGTGCCAGCAGCCAAGTTACAGGTGGTGGAAACACCATATATTTT. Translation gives CASSQVTGGGNTIYF.

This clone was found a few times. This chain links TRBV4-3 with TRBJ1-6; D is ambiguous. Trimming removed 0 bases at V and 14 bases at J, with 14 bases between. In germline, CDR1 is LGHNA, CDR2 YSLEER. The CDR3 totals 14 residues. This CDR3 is CASSQEARRGALHF. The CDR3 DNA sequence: TGCGCCAGCAGCCAAGAGGCAAGGCGGGGAGCCCTCCACTTT.

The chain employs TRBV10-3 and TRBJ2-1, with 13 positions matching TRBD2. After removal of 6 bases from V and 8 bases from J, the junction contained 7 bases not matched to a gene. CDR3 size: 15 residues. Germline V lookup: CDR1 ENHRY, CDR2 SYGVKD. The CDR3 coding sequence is TGTGCCATCAGGGTGGGACTAGCGGGAACCCATGAGCAGTTCTTC. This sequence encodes CAIRVGLAGTHEQFF.

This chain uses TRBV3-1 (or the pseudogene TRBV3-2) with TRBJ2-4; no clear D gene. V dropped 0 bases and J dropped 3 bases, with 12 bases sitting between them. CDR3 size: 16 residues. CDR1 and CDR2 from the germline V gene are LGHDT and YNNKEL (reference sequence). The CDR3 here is CASSQETTLGKNIQYF. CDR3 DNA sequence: TGTGCCAGCAGCCAAGAGACCACCCTGGGCAAAAACATTCAGTACTTC.

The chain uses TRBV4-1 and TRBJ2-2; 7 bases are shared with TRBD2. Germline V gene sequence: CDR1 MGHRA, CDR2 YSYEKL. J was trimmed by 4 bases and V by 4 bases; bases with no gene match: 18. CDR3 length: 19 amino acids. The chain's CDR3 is CASSRPYPRVGEGTGELFF. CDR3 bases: TGCGCCAGCAGCCGCCCTTACCCCAGGGTGGGGGAGGGCACCGGGGAGCTGTTTTTT.

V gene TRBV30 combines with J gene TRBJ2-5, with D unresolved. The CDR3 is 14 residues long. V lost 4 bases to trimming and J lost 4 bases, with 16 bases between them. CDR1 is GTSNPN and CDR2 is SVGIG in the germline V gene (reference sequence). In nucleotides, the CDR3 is TGTGCCTGGAAAAGTGCCGGAGAAGGAGAGACCCAGTACTTC. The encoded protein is CAWKSAGEGETQYF.